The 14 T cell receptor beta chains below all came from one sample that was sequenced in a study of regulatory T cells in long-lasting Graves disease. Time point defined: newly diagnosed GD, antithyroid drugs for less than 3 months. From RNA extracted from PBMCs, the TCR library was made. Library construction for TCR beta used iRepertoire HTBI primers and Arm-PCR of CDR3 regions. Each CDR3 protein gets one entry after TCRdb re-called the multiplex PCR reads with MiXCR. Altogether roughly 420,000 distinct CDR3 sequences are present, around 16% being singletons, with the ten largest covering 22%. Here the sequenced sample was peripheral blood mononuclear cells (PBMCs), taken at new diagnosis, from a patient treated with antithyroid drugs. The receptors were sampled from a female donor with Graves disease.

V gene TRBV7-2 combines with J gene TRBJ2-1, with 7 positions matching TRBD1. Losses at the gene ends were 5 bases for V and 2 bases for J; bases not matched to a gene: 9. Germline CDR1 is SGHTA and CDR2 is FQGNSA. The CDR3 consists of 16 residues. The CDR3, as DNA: TGTGCCAGCAGCGCGGCGACCGGGACAGCCTACAATGAGCAGTTCTTC. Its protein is CASSAATGTAYNEQFF.

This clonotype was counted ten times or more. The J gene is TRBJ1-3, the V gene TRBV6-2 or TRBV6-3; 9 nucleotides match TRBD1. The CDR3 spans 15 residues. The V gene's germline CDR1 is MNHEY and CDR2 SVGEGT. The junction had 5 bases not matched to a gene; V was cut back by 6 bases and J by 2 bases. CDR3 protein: CASSEWTGAGNTIYF. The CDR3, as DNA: TGTGCCAGCAGCGAATGGACAGGGGCTGGAAACACCATATATTTT.

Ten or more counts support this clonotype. CDR3 region: CASSLRQGQYF. CDR3 DNA sequence: TGTGCCAGCAGTTTAAGACAGGGGCAGTACTTC. V and J are TRBV28 and TRBJ2-7; 7 nucleotides match TRBD1. The CDR3 has 11 amino acids. Unmatched junction bases numbered 1, after V lost 2 bases and J lost 9 bases. Germline CDR1 is MDHEN and CDR2 is SYDVKM.

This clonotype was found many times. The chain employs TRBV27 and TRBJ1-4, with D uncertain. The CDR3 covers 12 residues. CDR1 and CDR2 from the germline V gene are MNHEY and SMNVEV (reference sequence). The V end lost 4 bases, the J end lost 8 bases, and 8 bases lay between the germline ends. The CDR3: CASSYGGEKLFF. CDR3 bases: TGTGCCAGCAGTTATGGCGGGGAAAAACTGTTTTTT.

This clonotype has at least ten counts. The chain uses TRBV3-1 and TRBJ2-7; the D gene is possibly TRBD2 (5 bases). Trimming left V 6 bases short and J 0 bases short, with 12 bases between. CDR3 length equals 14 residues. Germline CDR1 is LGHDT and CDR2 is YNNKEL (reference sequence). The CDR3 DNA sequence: TGTGCCAGCAGTCATACCGGGGACTCCTACGAGCAGTACTTC. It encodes CASSHTGDSYEQYF.

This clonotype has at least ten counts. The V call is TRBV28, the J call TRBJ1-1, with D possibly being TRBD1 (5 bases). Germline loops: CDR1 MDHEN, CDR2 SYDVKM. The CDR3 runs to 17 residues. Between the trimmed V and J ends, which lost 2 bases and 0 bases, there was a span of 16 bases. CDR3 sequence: CASSLPITGGVNTEAFF. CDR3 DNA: TGTGCCAGCAGTTTACCAATTACGGGGGGGGTGAACACTGAAGCTTTCTTT.

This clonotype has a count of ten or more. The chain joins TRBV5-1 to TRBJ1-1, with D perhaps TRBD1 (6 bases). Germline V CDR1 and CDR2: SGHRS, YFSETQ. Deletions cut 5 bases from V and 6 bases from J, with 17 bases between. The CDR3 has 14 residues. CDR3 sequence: CASRDPGQGSEAFF. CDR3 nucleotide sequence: TGCGCCAGCAGGGACCCGGGACAAGGGTCTGAAGCTTTCTTT.

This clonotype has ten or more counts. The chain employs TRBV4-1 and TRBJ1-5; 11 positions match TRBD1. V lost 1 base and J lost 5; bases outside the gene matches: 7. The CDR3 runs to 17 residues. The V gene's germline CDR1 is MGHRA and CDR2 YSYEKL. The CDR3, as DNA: TGCGCCAGCAGCCAAGGGACAGGGGGCGCGGCCCATCAGCCCCAGCATTTT. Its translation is CASSQGTGGAAHQPQHF.

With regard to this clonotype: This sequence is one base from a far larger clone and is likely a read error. Here the CDR3 DNA reads TGTGCCAGCAGCTTACGTCGTTGGGGGGACAGGGGAGATGAGCAGTACTTC. This codes for CASSLRRWGDRGDEQYF. The chain employs TRBV11-2 and TRBJ2-3; 10 nucleotides align to TRBD1. The DNA end is a closer match to TRBJ2-7, so the J assignment may be wrong. The germline V gene encodes CDR1 SGHAT and CDR2 FQNNGV. CDR3 size: 17 residues.

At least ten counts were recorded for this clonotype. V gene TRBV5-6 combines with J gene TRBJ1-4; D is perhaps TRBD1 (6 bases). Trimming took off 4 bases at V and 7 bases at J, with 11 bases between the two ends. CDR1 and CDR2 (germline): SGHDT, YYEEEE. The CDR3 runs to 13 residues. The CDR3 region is CASSRDTPEKLFF. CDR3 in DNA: TGTGCCAGCAGCAGGGACACCCCTGAAAAACTGTTTTTT.

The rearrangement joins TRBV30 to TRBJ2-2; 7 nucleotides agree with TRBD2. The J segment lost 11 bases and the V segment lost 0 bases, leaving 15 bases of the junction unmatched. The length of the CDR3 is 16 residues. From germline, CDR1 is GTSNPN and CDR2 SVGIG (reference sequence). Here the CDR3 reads CAWSVRSSGLGGELFF. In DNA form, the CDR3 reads TGTGCCTGGAGTGTACGGTCTAGCGGCCTTGGGGGAGAGCTGTTTTTT.

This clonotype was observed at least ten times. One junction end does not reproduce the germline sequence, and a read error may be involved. The CDR3 protein is CASSESTGSDEQYF. CDR3 in DNA: TGCGCCAGCAGTGAGTCTACTGGGTCGGACGAGCAGTACTTC. The chain employs TRBV6-1 and TRBJ2-7; D is ambiguous. CDR3 size: 14 residues. Germline V gene sequence: CDR1 MNHNS, CDR2 SASEGT.

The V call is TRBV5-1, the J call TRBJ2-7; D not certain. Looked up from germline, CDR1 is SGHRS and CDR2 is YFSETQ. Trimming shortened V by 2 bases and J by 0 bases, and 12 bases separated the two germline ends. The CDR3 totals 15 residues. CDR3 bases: TGCGCCAGCAGCTTATCCGCCACGAGCTCCTACGAGCAGTACTTC. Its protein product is CASSLSATSSYEQYF.

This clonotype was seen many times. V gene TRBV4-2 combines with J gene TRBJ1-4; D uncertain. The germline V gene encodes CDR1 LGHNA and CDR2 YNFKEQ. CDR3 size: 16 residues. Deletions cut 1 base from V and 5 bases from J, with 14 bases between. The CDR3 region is CASSQGFGEANEKLFF. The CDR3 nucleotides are TGTGCCAGCAGCCAAGGATTCGGGGAAGCCAATGAAAAACTGTTTTTT.